This entry is about one T cell receptor (beta chain). Its cognate antigen is unknown. These data are taken from a study of T cell responses to AZD1222 COVID-19 vaccine. Points from the study as a whole: Rises in breadth and depth of Spike-specific TCRs came after two AZD1222 doses.

The CDR3 runs to 14 residues. The V and J ends lost 2 bases and 4 bases, in that order; junction bases with no gene match: 5. Germline V gene lookup returns CDR1 SGHDT and CDR2 YYEEEE. TCRdb keeps only in-frame clones here, not all; method: immunoSEQ multiplex PCR. The sample shows about 140,000 clones, roughly 92% of them seen only once. This material consisted of peripheral blood, taken on day 0 of AZD1222 vaccination. The sequence was obtained from an adult in good health. The gene calls are TRBV5-6 and TRBJ1-1; 7 bases agree with TRBD1. The CDR3 DNA follows: TGTGCCAGCAGCTTAAGGGGGCGCTTCACTGAAGCTTTCTTT. Its protein is CASSLRGRFTEAFF.